Listed below are T cell receptor beta chains from one sample, sequenced in a study of T cell responses to AZD1222 COVID-19 vaccine. Measured with immunoSEQ multiplex PCR; TCRdb has only the in-frame clones, and not every one. The table records 200,000 or so clones, approximately 92% of them present only once. The source material was peripheral blood, sampled on day 0 of AZD1222 vaccination. The receptors stem from an adult in good health. Each CDR3 is given with its conserved first and last residue. Each record gives: clone size, V gene, J gene, D gene, CDR3 DNA, CDR3 protein. D genes are given only for firm matches. Clone size is given for some rows only: seen once, a few or many times, or a class if the clone is expanded.

clone_size: .; v_call: TRBV5-4; j_call: TRBJ2-7; d_call: TRBD1; cdr3_nt: TGTGCCAGCAGCGCGGTGGGACAGTCCTACGAGCAGTACTTC; cdr3_aa: CASSAVGQSYEQYF
clone_size: .; v_call: TRBV27; j_call: TRBJ1-4; d_call: TRBD1; cdr3_nt: TGTGCCAGCAGACGGACAGGGGGCGCGGGTGAAAAACTGTTTTTT; cdr3_aa: CASRRTGGAGEKLFF
clone_size: .; v_call: TRBV19; j_call: TRBJ1-5; d_call: .; cdr3_nt: TGTGCCAGTAGTATAACGGGGCGAAGCAATCAGCCCCAGCATTTT; cdr3_aa: CASSITGRSNQPQHF
clone_size: .; v_call: TRBV10-3; j_call: TRBJ2-3; d_call: .; cdr3_nt: TGTGCCATCAGTGACCGGGACACAGATACGCAGTATTTT; cdr3_aa: CAISDRDTDTQYF
clone_size: .; v_call: TRBV7-2; j_call: TRBJ1-1; d_call: .; cdr3_nt: TGTGCCAGCAGCTTACTAGGGGGGGGGACTGAAGCTTTCTTT; cdr3_aa: CASSLLGGGTEAFF
clone_size: .; v_call: TRBV7-9; j_call: TRBJ2-7; d_call: TRBD1; cdr3_nt: TGTGCCAGCAGCTTAGGACAGGGGGTCTCCTACGAGCAGTACTTC; cdr3_aa: CASSLGQGVSYEQYF
clone_size: .; v_call: TRBV5-1; j_call: TRBJ2-7; d_call: TRBD1; cdr3_nt: TGCGCCAGCAGCTTCCGGGACAGGGGGTTTGGGACCTACTACGAGCAGTACTTC; cdr3_aa: CASSFRDRGFGTYYEQYF
clone_size: .; v_call: TRBV4-1; j_call: TRBJ1-2; d_call: .; cdr3_nt: TGCGCCAGCAGCCAAATCAGAAGGCAGGGCTACACCTTC; cdr3_aa: CASSQIRRQGYTF
clone_size: .; v_call: TRBV6-5; j_call: TRBJ1-4; d_call: TRBD1; cdr3_nt: TGTGCCAGCAGTCGGACAGGAATTAATGAAAAACTGTTTTTT; cdr3_aa: CASSRTGINEKLFF
clone_size: once; v_call: TRBV4-1; j_call: TRBJ1-5; d_call: .; cdr3_nt: TGCGCCAGCAGCCAAGAGGAAGGGCGTTATAGCAATCAGCCCCAGCATTTT; cdr3_aa: CASSQEEGRYSNQPQHF
clone_size: .; v_call: TRBV9; j_call: TRBJ1-2; d_call: .; cdr3_nt: TGTGCCAGCAGCCCTCGGTCGGGGTCGCACTATGGCTACACCTTC; cdr3_aa: CASSPRSGSHYGYTF